These 21 T cell receptor beta chains share one sample of origin, sequenced in a study of blood T cell repertoires in COVID-19. The method was immunoSEQ multiplex PCR; TCRdb's version includes in-frame clones alone and lacks a portion of them. The sample has 150,000 or so clones, 65% to 90% seen once. Specimen: peripheral blood. Receptors were obtained from a woman between 55 and 75 years old with COVID-19, enrolled during active disease.

This clone has a handful of counts. V and J are TRBV6-5 and TRBJ1-6; 7 positions match TRBD1. J lost 8 bases, V lost 5 bases, and 6 bases had no gene match. This CDR3 contains 14 residues. Germline V gene data show CDR1 as MNHEY and CDR2 as SVGAGI. The chain's CDR3 is CASSRQGWDSPLHF. CDR3 nucleotide sequence: TGTGCCAGCAGTAGACAGGGCTGGGATTCACCCCTCCACTTT.

The chain combines TRBV19 with TRBJ1-2, with TRBD1 identical over 9 bases. This CDR3 has 15 amino acids. Germline CDR1 and CDR2: LNHDA and SQIVND (reference sequence). With 1 base clipped from V and 4 bases from J, the junction kept 4 bases outside the gene matches. The CDR3 protein is CASSIAGQGTYGYTF. CDR3 bases: TGTGCCAGTAGTATAGCCGGACAGGGGACCTATGGCTACACCTTC. The variable domain in full, completed from reference TRBV19 and TRBJ1-2, reads DGGITQSPKYLFRKEGQNVTLSCEQNLNHDAMYWYRQDPGQGLRLIYYSQIVNDFQKGDIAEGYSVSREKKESFPLTVTSAQKNPTAFYLCASSIAGQGTYGYTFGSGTRLTVV.

The table lists this clone with a few counts. This chain links TRBV28 with TRBJ1-4; D uncertain. This CDR3 comprises 14 residues. Germline V lookup: CDR1 MDHEN, CDR2 SYDVKM. Trimming took 6 bases from V and 5 from J, leaving 13 bases between them. The CDR3 bases are TGTGCCAGCAGCCCGACAAGTAACAATGAAAAACTGTTTTTT. It encodes CASSPTSNNEKLFF.

The V call is TRBV6-5, the J call TRBJ2-3; 8 bases fit TRBD1. Germline trimming cut 2 bases from V and 2 bases from J; bases unmatched to any gene: 3. The germline V gene encodes CDR1 MNHEY and CDR2 SVGAGI. The length of the CDR3 is 15 residues. CDR3 bases: TGTGCCAGCAGTTACGGGACAGGAGACACAGATACGCAGTATTTT. Its translation: CASSYGTGDTDTQYF.

The chain carries TRBV7-3 and TRBJ2-2; 10 bases are a match to TRBD2. There are 18 residues in the CDR3. Trimming removed 2 bases from V and 4 bases from J; junction bases left unmatched: 10. Germline V lookup: CDR1 SGHTA, CDR2 FQGTGA. Here the CDR3 reads CASSLPLGVAGGTGELFF. The CDR3 DNA reads TGTGCCAGCAGCTTACCCCTGGGGGTAGCGGGAGGCACCGGGGAGCTGTTTTTT.

This clone was recorded once. J is TRBJ1-2 and V is TRBV19; 7 bases align to TRBD1. V shed 7 bases and J 2 bases; nucleotides not matched to a gene: 4. CDR3 length equals 13 residues. CDR1 and CDR2 from the germline V gene are LNHDA and SQIVND (reference sequence). CDR3 in DNA: TGTGCCAGTAACACGGACAGGAACTATGGCTACACCTTC. The encoded protein is CASNTDRNYGYTF. Using reference TRBV19 and TRBJ1-2 for the parts outside the CDR3, the full variable domain is DGGITQSPKYLFRKEGQNVTLSCEQNLNHDAMYWYRQDPGQGLRLIYYSQIVNDFQKGDIAEGYSVSREKKESFPLTVTSAQKNPTAFYLCASNTDRNYGYTFGSGTRLTVV.

This clone showed up just once. V is TRBV2 and J is TRBJ2-3, with 8 positions matching TRBD2. The CDR3 consists of 15 residues. Germline-derived CDR1 and CDR2 are SNHLY and FYNNEI. The V segment lost 7 bases and the J segment 2 bases; nucleotides outside the gene matches: 8. The CDR3 region has the DNA TGTGCCAGCAACGAGAGGACTAGCCCCACAGATACGCAGTATTTT. Its protein is CASNERTSPTDTQYF.

The rearrangement uses TRBV5-1 and TRBJ1-1, with 9 bases matching TRBD1. Trimming at V came to 6 bases and at J to 4 bases, leaving 10 bases not matched to a gene. The germline CDR1 and CDR2 sequences are SGHRS and YFSETQ. The CDR3 totals 15 residues. CDR3: CASTLTGGGGTEAFF. Here the CDR3 DNA reads TGCGCCAGCACCCTAACAGGGGGCGGCGGCACTGAAGCTTTCTTT.

The chain links TRBV6-1 to TRBJ2-2; weak D call: TRBD2 (5 bases). V gave up 4 bases and J gave up 2 bases, with 14 bases separating them. Germline CDR1 is MNHNS and CDR2 is SASEGT. The length of the CDR3 is 16 residues. This chain's CDR3 is CASSGSDFFNTGELFF. The DNA of the CDR3 is TGTGCCAGCAGTGGGTCGGACTTTTTCAACACCGGGGAGCTGTTTTTT.

The DNA for the CDR3 is TGTGCCAGCAGCGGACAGGGTGGAGATACGCAGTATTTT. This encodes CASSGQGGDTQYF. The gene calls are TRBV6-5 and TRBJ2-3; TRBD1 aligns across 8 bases. The CDR3 extends over 13 amino acids. Germline CDR1 is MNHEY and CDR2 is SVGAGI. V shed 6 bases, J shed 5 bases, and the junction held 4 bases outside the gene matches.

This clone was found once. The CDR3 protein is CASSSGTGDGYTF. The CDR3 bases are TGTGCCAGCAGTTCAGGGACAGGGGATGGCTACACCTTC. The chain combines TRBV12-3 or TRBV12-4 with TRBJ1-2; TRBD1 matches at 10 bases. CDR3 length: 13 amino acids. V lost 4 bases to trimming and J lost 6 bases; unmatched junction nucleotides: 2.

This chain's CDR3 is CASSPGQTYGYTF. The CDR3 region has the DNA TGCGCCAGCAGCCCGGGACAGACTTATGGCTACACCTTC. This chain uses TRBV4-1 with TRBJ1-2, with 7 bases lining up with TRBD1. The CDR3 covers 13 residues. J gave up 5 bases and V 4 bases, and 4 bases lay outside the gene matches. Germline CDR1 reads MGHRA; CDR2 reads YSYEKL.

This clone was recorded a few times. The chain is built from TRBV5-1 and TRBJ1-1; TRBD1 is a possible D gene (6 bases). This CDR3 region has 15 residues. Trimming stripped 4 bases from V and 1 base from J, with 14 bases between. Germline CDR1 reads SGHRS; CDR2 reads YFSETQ. The CDR3 loop reads CASSKTTGGNTEAFF. CDR3 coding DNA: TGCGCCAGCAGCAAGACGACAGGTGGGAACACTGAAGCTTTCTTT.

This chain uses TRBV6-6 with TRBJ1-5; D perhaps matches TRBD1 (5 bases). CDR1 is MNHNY and CDR2 is SVGAGI in the germline V gene (reference sequence). This CDR3 spans 13 amino acids. The germline V and J ends were trimmed by 11 bases and 3 bases, with 14 bases remaining between them. The CDR3 here is CAGGTVNNQPQHF. CDR3 bases: TGTGCCGGAGGGACGGTGAACAATCAGCCCCAGCATTTT.

This clone was recorded only once. The chain links TRBV27 to TRBJ2-4; 9 bases agree with TRBD2. Germline loops: CDR1 MNHEY, CDR2 SMNVEV (reference sequence). The junction had 9 bases not matched to a gene; V was cut back by 6 bases and J by 3 bases. The CDR3 length is 16 residues. CDR3 coding DNA: TGTGCCAGCAGCTCCCCTAGTAGCGGGAGCAAAAACATTCAGTACTTC. Translating gives CASSSPSSGSKNIQYF.

This clone was detected a few times. This sequence joins TRBV6-6 and TRBJ2-3; D gene uncertain. V was shortened by 5 bases and J by 0 bases, with 12 bases between the two germline ends. The germline CDR1 and CDR2 sequences are MNHNY and SVGAGI (reference sequence). CDR3 length: 15 residues. The CDR3 loop reads CASSPRRLSTDTQYF. For the CDR3, the DNA is TGTGCCAGCAGTCCCCGGCGACTCAGCACAGATACGCAGTATTTT.

The chain links TRBV3-1 (or the pseudogene TRBV3-2) to TRBJ1-2; 9 bases align to TRBD1. This CDR3 is built from 18 residues. Trimming took 1 base from V and 0 from J; bases not matched to a gene: 9. CDR1 and CDR2 from the germline V gene are LGHDT and YNNKEL (reference sequence). CDR3: CASSQAGTGTQPNYGYTF. In DNA form, the CDR3 reads TGTGCCAGCAGCCAAGCGGGGACAGGGACTCAACCTAACTATGGCTACACCTTC.

This clone was observed a few times. The V gene is TRBV10-3, the J gene TRBJ2-7; no firm D call. In germline, CDR1 is ENHRY, CDR2 SYGVKD. Trimming shortened V by 2 bases and J by 6 bases, and 14 bases separated the two germline ends. The CDR3 is 14 amino acids. The CDR3 protein is CAISEAYSSSEQYF. As DNA, the CDR3 is TGTGCCATCAGTGAGGCGTACAGTAGTTCCGAGCAGTACTTC.

The chain is built from TRBV28 and TRBJ1-1; TRBD1 might be the D (5 bases). V was trimmed by 8 bases and J by 0 bases, leaving 16 bases between them. This CDR3 is built from 15 residues. Germline values: CDR1 MDHEN, CDR2 SYDVKM. The CDR3 sequence is CASQIPGLMNTEAFF. CDR3 in DNA: TGTGCCAGCCAAATCCCGGGACTGATGAACACTGAAGCTTTCTTT.

V and J are TRBV19 and TRBJ2-3; D remains unclear. Germline V lookup: CDR1 LNHDA, CDR2 SQIVND (reference sequence). The CDR3 is 13 residues long. The V gene lost 2 bases and the J gene lost 2 bases, with 5 bases spanning the gap. DNA of the CDR3: TGTGCCAGTAGTATACGTCCCACAGATACGCAGTATTTT. Translating gives CASSIRPTDTQYF.

This chain uses TRBV7-9 with TRBJ1-4, with D possibly matching TRBD1 (6 bases). Between the trimmed V and J ends, which lost 6 bases and 8 bases, there was a span of 19 bases. This CDR3 is built from 15 residues. Germline-derived CDR1 and CDR2 are SEHNR and FQNEAQ (reference sequence). CDR3 DNA: TGTGCCAGCAGTCCCCAACAGGGAGGGGGGGAAAAACTGTTTTTT. Protein product: CASSPQQGGGEKLFF.